This is a list of T cell receptor beta chains from one sample in a study of T cell responses to AZD1222 COVID-19 vaccine. Using immunoSEQ multiplex PCR, the repertoire was profiled, and TCRdb retains in-frame clones only, with some absent. The sample yields 92,000 or so clones, about 89% seen once. This specimen was peripheral blood, taken 28 days after the second AZD1222 dose. The receptors originated from an adult who received the AZD1222 COVID-19 vaccine. CDR3s include the opening cysteine and the closing phenylalanine or tryptophan. Fields, in order: V gene, J gene, CDR3 protein.

>TRBV11-2|TRBJ1-2
CASSLDRDLYGYTF
>TRBV30|TRBJ2-2
CAWSVSRGSTGELFF
>TRBV6-7|TRBJ1-5
CARRGGSNQPQHF
>TRBV30|TRBJ2-3
CAWSVRVRDTQYF
>TRBV6-5|TRBJ2-7
CASKAGLAYEQYF
>TRBV28|TRBJ2-4
CASSPEGALNIQYF
>TRBV28|TRBJ2-1
CASSLGTSGNEQFF
>TRBV6-1|TRBJ2-2
CASSEVGVITGELFF
>TRBV28|TRBJ1-2
CASSGQGWIGYTF
>TRBV4-3|TRBJ2-7
CASSQDFVSHEQYF
>TRBV18|TRBJ1-1
CASSPRTGNTKGTEAFF
>TRBV18|TRBJ1-1
CASSPTTLMNTEAFF
>TRBV7-3|TRBJ2-1
CASSLVVTSYNEQFF
>TRBV13|TRBJ1-6
CASSASQGSPLHF
>TRBV6-2/TRBV6-3|TRBJ1-1
CASSTPGRPNTEAFF
>TRBV7-2|TRBJ2-5
CASSYHRDKETQYF
>TRBV10-3|TRBJ2-7
CAIRETGPYEQYF
>TRBV2|TRBJ1-1
CASRVGTEAFF
>TRBV7-2|TRBJ2-7
CASSFWTGEGEQYF
>TRBV5-1|TRBJ2-2
CASSGRKTSGGNTGELFF
>TRBV30|TRBJ1-6
CACRGEYNSPLHF
>TRBV5-1|TRBJ1-1
CASSYQGYTEAFF
>TRBV11-2|TRBJ2-1
CASSYVTSGNYNEQFF
>TRBV25-1|TRBJ1-6
CASSEEGSSSPLHF
>TRBV4-3|TRBJ1-2
CASSPDRATLRYTF
>TRBV7-9|TRBJ1-3
CASSFTAGGPGNTIYF
>TRBV27|TRBJ1-5
CASSFQGAVQPQHF
>TRBV2|TRBJ2-1
CASSVGGFSEQFF
>TRBV24-1|TRBJ1-2
CATRAAAGYTF
>TRBV5-1|TRBJ1-2
CASSSAPATGLTDGYTF
>TRBV9|TRBJ1-2
CASSGLNYGYTF
>TRBV19|TRBJ1-4
CASSIAAVSTNEKLFF
>TRBV18|TRBJ2-1
CASSDQRGDNEQFF
>TRBV19|TRBJ1-2
CASSIGQFVYGYTF
>TRBV7-9|TRBJ2-7
CASSLEQTGSTYEQYF
>TRBV5-1|TRBJ1-6
CASSLGEISSPLHF
>TRBV5-5|TRBJ1-1
CASSSQGTGNTEAFF
>TRBV27|TRBJ1-5
CASSVSRGGRQSAQHF
>TRBV30|TRBJ1-1
CAWDGSEAFF
>TRBV7-9|TRBJ2-7
CASNSQGVIYEQYF
>TRBV11-3|TRBJ1-1
CASSGHTANTEAFF
>TRBV18|TRBJ1-4
CASSPQRGNEKLFF
>TRBV27|TRBJ1-1
CASSLGRAITEAFF
>TRBV27|TRBJ2-1
CASSLKGRGGLREQFF